This entry features one T cell receptor beta chain sequence. Its antigen is as yet unknown. This sample stems from a study of a mutant IDH1 vaccine in newly diagnosed glioma. Study information: At weeks 1, 3, 5, 7, 11, 15, 19 and 23, patients received a vaccination, eight in all. Most patients had received both radiotherapy and temozolomide, the prior options being radiotherapy, temozolomide, or both.

The data were produced by immunoSEQ multiplex PCR, yet TCRdb's version contains in-frame clones alone and is incomplete. The sample consists of around 36,000 clones, approximately 89% of them appearing once. Stated time point: week 5, during vaccination. The study gave 300 ug of mutant IDH1 20-mer peptide per vaccine dose, with topical imiquimod. Astrocytomas found in donors were new, WHO grade 3 or 4, IDH1-mutant and ATRX-lost. General study results and limits: About 92% of patients showed vaccine-induced immune responses across multiple MHC alleles.

This sample comprised PBMCs, obtained from a glioma patient whose treatment included an IDH1 peptide vaccine. The clonotype comes from a man aged 45-60 years with glioma.

The DNA for the CDR3 is TGCGCCAGCAGCCCGGGAGGGGCCTACGAGCAGTACTTC. Encoded protein: CASSPGGAYEQYF. The J gene is TRBJ2-7, the V gene TRBV4-1, with 8 positions matching TRBD2. This CDR3 is 13 amino acids long. Germline V gene data show CDR1 as MGHRA and CDR2 as YSYEKL. The V and J ends lost 4 bases and 2 bases, in that order; junction bases with no gene match: 1.